The subject of this entry is one T cell receptor (beta chain). Its specificity is not known. These data are taken from a study of cytomegalovirus exposure and HLA in healthy donors. Study context: Around 85 million unique TCRs from HLA-typed donors were held in an early data release.

Findings and limits, study-wide: Several of the most significant clusters were apparently associated with common viral pathogens in a later analysis. A reported reduction in N-insertions relative to the approximately 600-donor mean was seen in an Asian-associated ancestry cluster in a later analysis. The study listed approximately 160 cytomegalovirus-associated TCR beta chains.

PCR primers comprised 60 Vbeta and 13 Jbeta primers. Assay: immunoSEQ multiplex PCR; the TCRdb copy retains only in-frame clones and omits some. This table holds about 160,000 clones, roughly 83% found once. CDR1 SGHTS and CDR2 YDEGEE come from the germline V gene. The CDR3 is made up of 15 amino acids. Trimming cost V 4 bases and J 4 bases, with 14 bases left between them. The sample taken for sequencing was PBMCs. The source is a woman between 18 and 29 years old in good health and CMV-seronegative. The chain carries TRBV5-8 and TRBJ1-4; tentatively, D is TRBD1 (5 bases). The DNA for the CDR3 is TGTGCCAGCAGCAGACGACAGTTCTTTAATGAAAAACTGTTTTTT. Its protein is CASSRRQFFNEKLFF.